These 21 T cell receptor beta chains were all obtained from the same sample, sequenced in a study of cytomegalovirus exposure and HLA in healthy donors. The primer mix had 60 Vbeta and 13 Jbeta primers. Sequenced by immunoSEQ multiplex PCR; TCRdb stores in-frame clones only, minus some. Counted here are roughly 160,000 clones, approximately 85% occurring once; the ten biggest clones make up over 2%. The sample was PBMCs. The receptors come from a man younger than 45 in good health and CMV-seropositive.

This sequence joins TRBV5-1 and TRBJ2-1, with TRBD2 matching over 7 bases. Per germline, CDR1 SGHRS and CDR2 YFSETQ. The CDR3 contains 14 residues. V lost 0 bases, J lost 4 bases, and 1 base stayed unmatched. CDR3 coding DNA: TGCGCCAGCAGCTTGGGGACTAGGTACAATGAGCAGTTCTTC. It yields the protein CASSLGTRYNEQFF. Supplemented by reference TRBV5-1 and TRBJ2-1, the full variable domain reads KAGVTQTPRYLIKTRGQQVTLSCSPISGHRSVSWYQQTPGQGLQFLFEYFSETQRNKGNFPGRFSGRQFSNSRSEMNVSTLELGDSALYLCASSLGTRYNEQFFGPGTRLTVL.

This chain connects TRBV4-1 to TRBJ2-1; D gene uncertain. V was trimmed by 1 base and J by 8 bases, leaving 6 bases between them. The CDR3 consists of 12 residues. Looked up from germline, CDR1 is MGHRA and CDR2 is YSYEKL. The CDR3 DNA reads TGCGCCAGCAGCCAAGGTGACTATGAGCAGTTCTTC. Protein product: CASSQGDYEQFF.

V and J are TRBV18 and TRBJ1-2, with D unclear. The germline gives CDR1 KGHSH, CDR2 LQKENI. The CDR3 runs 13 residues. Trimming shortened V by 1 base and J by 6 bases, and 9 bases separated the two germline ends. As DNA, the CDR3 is TGTGCCAGCTCACCACGAGAAAATAATGGCTACACCTTC. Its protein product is CASSPRENNGYTF. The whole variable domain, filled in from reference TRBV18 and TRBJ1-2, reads NAGVMQNPRHLVRRRGQEARLRCSPMKGHSHVYWYRQLPEEGLKFMVYLQKENIIDESGMPKERFSAEFPKEGPSILRIQQVVRGDSAAYFCASSPRENNGYTFGSGTRLTVV.

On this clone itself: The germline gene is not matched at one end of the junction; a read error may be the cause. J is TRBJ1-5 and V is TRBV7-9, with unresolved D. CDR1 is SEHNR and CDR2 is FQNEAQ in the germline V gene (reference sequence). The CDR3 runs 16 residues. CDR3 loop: CSSSLGGEYSNQPQHF. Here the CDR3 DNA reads TGTTCCAGCAGCTTAGGCGGCGAGTATAGCAATCAGCCCCAGCATTTT.

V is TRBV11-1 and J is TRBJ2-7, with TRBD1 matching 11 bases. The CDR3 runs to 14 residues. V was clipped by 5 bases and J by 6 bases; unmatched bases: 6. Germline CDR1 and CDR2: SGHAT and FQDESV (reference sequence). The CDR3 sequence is CASSLGQGAGEQYF. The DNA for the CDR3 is TGTGCCAGCAGCCTCGGACAGGGGGCAGGCGAGCAGTACTTC.

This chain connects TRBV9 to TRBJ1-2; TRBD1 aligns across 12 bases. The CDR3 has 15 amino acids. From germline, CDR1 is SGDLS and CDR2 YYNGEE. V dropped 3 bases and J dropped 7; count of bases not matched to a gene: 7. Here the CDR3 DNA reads TGTGCCAGCAGCGCTACCGGGACAGGGGGCTCTGGCTACACCTTC. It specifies CASSATGTGGSGYTF.

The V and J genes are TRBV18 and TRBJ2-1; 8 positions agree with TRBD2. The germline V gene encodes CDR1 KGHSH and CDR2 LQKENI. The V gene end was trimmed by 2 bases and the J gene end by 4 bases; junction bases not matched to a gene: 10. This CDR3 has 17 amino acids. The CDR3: CASSPFSGANVYNEQFF. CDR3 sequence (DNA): TGTGCCAGCTCACCATTTAGCGGGGCTAACGTTTACAATGAGCAGTTCTTC.

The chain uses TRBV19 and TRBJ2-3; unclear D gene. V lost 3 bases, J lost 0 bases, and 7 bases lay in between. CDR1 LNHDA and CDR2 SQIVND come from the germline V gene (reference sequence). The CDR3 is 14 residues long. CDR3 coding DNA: TGTGCCAGTAGTATTTTTTCGAGCACAGATACGCAGTATTTT. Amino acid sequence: CASSIFSSTDTQYF. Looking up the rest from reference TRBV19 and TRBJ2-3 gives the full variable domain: DGGITQSPKYLFRKEGQNVTLSCEQNLNHDAMYWYRQDPGQGLRLIYYSQIVNDFQKGDIAEGYSVSREKKESFPLTVTSAQKNPTAFYLCASSIFSSTDTQYFGPGTRLTVL.

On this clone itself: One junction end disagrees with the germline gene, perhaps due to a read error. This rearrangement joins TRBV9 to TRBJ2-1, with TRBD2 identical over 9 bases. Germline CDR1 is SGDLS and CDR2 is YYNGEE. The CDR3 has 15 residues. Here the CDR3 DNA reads TGTGCCAGCAGCCAGGGACTAGCCTCCCACAATGAGCAGTTCTTC. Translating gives CASSQGLASHNEQFF.

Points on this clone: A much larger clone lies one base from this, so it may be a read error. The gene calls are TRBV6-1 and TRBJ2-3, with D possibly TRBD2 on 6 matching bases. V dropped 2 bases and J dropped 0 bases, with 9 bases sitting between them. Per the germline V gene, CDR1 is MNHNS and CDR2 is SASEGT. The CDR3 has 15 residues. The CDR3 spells CASSERSGSTDTQYF. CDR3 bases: TGTGCCAGCAGTGAAAGAAGCGGGAGCACAGATACGCAGTATTTT.

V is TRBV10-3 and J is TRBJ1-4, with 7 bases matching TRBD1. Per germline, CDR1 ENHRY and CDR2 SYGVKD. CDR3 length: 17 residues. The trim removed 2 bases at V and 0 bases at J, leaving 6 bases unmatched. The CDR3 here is CAISEQGVLPTNEKLFF. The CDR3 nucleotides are TGTGCCATCAGTGAGCAGGGGGTCTTGCCAACTAATGAAAAACTGTTTTTT.

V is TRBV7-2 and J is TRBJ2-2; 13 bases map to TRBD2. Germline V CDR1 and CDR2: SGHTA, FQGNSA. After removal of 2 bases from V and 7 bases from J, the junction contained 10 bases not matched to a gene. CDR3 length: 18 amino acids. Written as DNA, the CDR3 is TGTGCCAGCAGCTTAACTAGCGGGAGGGCCTTTTTTATCGGGGAGCTGTTTTTT. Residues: CASSLTSGRAFFIGELFF. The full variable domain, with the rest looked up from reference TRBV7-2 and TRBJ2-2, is GAGVSQSPSNKVTEKGKDVELRCDPISGHTALYWYRQSLGQGLEFLIYFQGNSAPDKSGLPSDRFSAERTGGSVSTLTIQRTQQEDSAVYLCASSLTSGRAFFIGELFFGEGSRLTVL.

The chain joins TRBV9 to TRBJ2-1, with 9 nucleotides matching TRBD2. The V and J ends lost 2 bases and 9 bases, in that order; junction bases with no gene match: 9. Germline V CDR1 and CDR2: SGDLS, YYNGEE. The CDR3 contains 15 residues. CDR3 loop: CASSVLGTSRSEQFF. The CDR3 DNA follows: TGTGCCAGCAGCGTCCTAGGGACTAGCAGGAGTGAGCAGTTCTTC.

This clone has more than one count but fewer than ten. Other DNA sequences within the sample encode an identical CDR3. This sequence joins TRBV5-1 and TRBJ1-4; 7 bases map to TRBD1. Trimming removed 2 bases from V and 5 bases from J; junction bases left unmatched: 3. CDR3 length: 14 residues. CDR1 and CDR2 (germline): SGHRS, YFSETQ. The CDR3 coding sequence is TGCGCCAGCAGCTTATCAGGGGGGAATGAAAAACTGTTTTTT. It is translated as CASSLSGGNEKLFF.

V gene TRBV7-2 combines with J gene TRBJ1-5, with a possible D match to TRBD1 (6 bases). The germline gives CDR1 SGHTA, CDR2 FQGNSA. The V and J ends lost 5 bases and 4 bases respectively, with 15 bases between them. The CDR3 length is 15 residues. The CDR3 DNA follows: TGTGCCAGCAGCCTCGGACAGTTACTAAATCAGCCCCAGCATTTT. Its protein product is CASSLGQLLNQPQHF.

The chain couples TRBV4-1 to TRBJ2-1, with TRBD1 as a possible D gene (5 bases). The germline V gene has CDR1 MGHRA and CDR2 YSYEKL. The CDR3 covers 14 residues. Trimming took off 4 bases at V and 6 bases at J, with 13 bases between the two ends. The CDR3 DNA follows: TGCGCCAGCAGCCCTACAGGATGGTTCAATGAGCAGTTCTTC. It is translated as CASSPTGWFNEQFF.

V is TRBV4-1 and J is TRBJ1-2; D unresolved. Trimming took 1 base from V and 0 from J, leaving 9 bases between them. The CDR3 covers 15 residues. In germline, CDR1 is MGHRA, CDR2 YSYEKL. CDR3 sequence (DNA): TGCGCCAGCAGCCAAGCGCCAGGTGCTAACTATGGCTACACCTTC. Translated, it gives CASSQAPGANYGYTF.

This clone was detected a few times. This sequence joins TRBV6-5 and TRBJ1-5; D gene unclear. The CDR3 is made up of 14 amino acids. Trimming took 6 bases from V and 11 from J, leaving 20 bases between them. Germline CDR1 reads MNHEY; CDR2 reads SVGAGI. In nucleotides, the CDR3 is TGTGCCAGCAGCCCGAGTGGGTCACTCCGGGCCCAGCATTTT. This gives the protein CASSPSGSLRAQHF.

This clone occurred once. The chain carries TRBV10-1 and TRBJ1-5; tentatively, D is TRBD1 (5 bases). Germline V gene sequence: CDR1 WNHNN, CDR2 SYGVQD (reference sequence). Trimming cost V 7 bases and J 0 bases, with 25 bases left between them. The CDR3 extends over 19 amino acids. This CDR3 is CASIGKGREGFYSNQPQHF. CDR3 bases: TGCGCCAGCATCGGAAAAGGCAGGGAGGGCTTTTATAGCAATCAGCCCCAGCATTTT.

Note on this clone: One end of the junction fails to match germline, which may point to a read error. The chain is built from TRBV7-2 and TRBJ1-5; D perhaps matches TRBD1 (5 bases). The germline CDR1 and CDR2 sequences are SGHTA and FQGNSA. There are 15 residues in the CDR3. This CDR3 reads CASSLAGRVRQPQHF. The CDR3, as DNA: TGTGCCAGCAGCCTAGCGGGCAGGGTAAGGCAGCCCCAGCATTTT.

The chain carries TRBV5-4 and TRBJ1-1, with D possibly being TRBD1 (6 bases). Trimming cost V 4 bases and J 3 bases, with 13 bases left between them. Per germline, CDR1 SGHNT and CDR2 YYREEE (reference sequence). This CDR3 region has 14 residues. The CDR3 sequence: CASSPPGGHTEAFF. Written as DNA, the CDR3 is TGTGCCAGCAGCCCCCCCGGGGGGCACACTGAAGCTTTCTTT.